The T cell receptor (beta chain) under discussion was sequenced for a study of shared clonotypes between healthy human individuals. The trim removed 3 bases at V and 4 bases at J, leaving 9 bases unmatched. Germline CDR1 reads SGHRS; CDR2 reads YFSETQ. CDR3 length: 15 residues. On sorted subsets, replicate PCRs used 150 to 250 ng DNA, or tens of thousands of T cell genomes. Authors' methods: Filtering differed for immunoSEQ, which gave only junction sequences without quality scores. Clones were read by immunoSEQ multiplex PCR, and TCRdb kept only the in-frame ones, dropping some. The V and J calls and clone size are taken from that table; D and trimming were inferred from the DNA. The sample yields 2 million to 2.5 million clones, around 90% seen once. The donors, healthy adults who were HIV-negative, had experienced no recent acute infections or vaccinations. Splitting of CD4+ cells produced CD45RA+ naive and CD45RA-negative memory subsets.

J is TRBJ1-1 and V is TRBV5-1, with 7 bases matching TRBD1. This TCR came from a man younger than 35 in good health. Some clones in this sample may be carry-over from other donors' samples. The source material was naive CD4+ T cells from PBMCs. Indicated subset: CD45RA+ positively selected. The DNA for the CDR3 is TGCGCCAGCAGCTCCTCTCGACAGGGAGGCACTGAAGCTTTCTTT. This gives the protein CASSSSRQGGTEAFF.